Given below is one T cell receptor beta chain in context. Its antigen remains unidentified. Per-nucleotide qualities are absent, and no much larger clonotype sits a single base away. This sample is part of a study of T cell repertoires in cytomegalovirus infection (dated by TCRdb to about 2019). Notes on the research overall: The peptide stimulations were aimed at well-studied HLA-B-restricted epitopes as well as recently identified HLA-C-restricted CMV epitopes, whose presentation resists viral immunomodulation. Donor HLA type was relevant to the analysis, because carriage of CMV infection together with the matching HLA type was indicated by public TCR beta signatures.

Including cysteine and phenylalanine, the CDR3 has 16 amino acids. Only the CDR3 region is kept as DNA, spanning 48 bases read in frame from base 1. Trimming accounts for 4 bases at V and 0 bases at J, while the number of junction bases matched to no gene is 6. CDR1 and CDR2, per the germline V gene, are MNHEY and SVGAGI. The sequencer listed for this sample is Illumina HiSeq 1500. TCRdb reanalyzed the raw reads on its own, using fastp at Q25 for trimming and MiXCR for clone calling, and kept in-frame beta chains. Rows are combined by CDR3 protein, so each entry shows the most common genes and DNA. The sample table holds roughly 990,000 distinct CDR3 sequences, of which about 33% were seen once. 13% of the sample is taken by the ten largest. The full study reports these points: In both this cohort and an independent cohort of 350 to 400 donors, the cumulative frequency of public TCR beta family members distinguished carriers of CMV infection plus the relevant HLA type. The ex vivo response was dominated by HLA-C-restricted CMV-specific TCR beta clonotypes, which also provided the single most frequent clonotype in two of eight donors.

In the paper's terms, the treatment or condition label means: in vitro stimulation with specific CMV peptide epitopes to enrich CMV-specific T cells. The rearranged chain carries TRBV6-5 and TRBJ1-5, with 7 central nucleotides matching TRBD1. The material sequenced was cultured CD8+ T cells from PBMCs, taken from culture after CMV antigen stimulation. The TCR sequence derives from a human donor in good health (CMV status not recorded). Some clones in this sample may be carry-over from other donors' samples. The CDR3 corresponds to CASSLTGMDSNQPQHF. The nucleotide sequence is given as TGTGCCAGCAGTTTGACAGGGATGGATAGCAATCAGCCCCAGCATTTT.